This T cell receptor (beta chain) was captured in a study of beta chain features in type 1 diabetes (dated by TCRdb to 2016 to 2019). Regarding the research as a whole: Mean age, gender distribution, total cell number and subset yield were not different between patients and healthy donors. A total of 100 million to 140 million sorted cells were examined across all samples, and the number of cells per subset was strongly correlated with RNA yield. In the study, TCRB repertoires of sorted circulating CD4+ T cell subsets from recently diagnosed type 1 diabetes patients were compared with those of matched healthy donors. Naive and central memory subsets were obtained from all 30 or so donors, but regulatory and stem cell-like memory subsets were isolated from only 8 patients and roughly eight healthy donors. Points the paper makes about the study in general: In all four CD4+ subsets, TCRB CDR3 length was moderately but significantly shorter in type 1 diabetes patients. Because cDNA rather than genomic DNA was sequenced, highly expressing activated cells could have been over-represented, although no difference in activation and CD3 levels was found between groups. Fewer insertions and more nucleotide deletions at VDJ recombination sites were observed in patients with type 1 diabetes, implying thymic rearrangement abnormalities. Because small numbers of individuals were included in the HLA sub-analyses, any influence of HLA type on TCRB rearrangement was left unresolved. Naive, central memory and regulatory TCRB repertoires appeared to be more similar among patients than among healthy donors. Shorter templates might have been favored by PCR, but patient and control samples were amplified and corrected together, so both groups would have been affected equally by any skew.

All of the isolated RNA was reverse transcribed with the High Capacity cDNA Reverse Transcription Kit, so expressed TCRB transcripts were sequenced. Deep immunoSEQ sequencing was performed on naive, central memory and regulatory T cell samples, with an average of roughly 3.5 million total reads per sample. Sorted cells were lysed in RLT buffer and RNA was extracted with DNase-treated RNeasy Micro or Mini kits, depending on cell number. To prevent cross-contamination, each cell subset was processed individually, whereas patient and healthy donor samples were processed jointly. Using the immunoSEQ multiplex PCR, TCRB sequences were amplified from cDNA into 87-bp fragments spanning the CDR3 region. Sequencing of the amplicons was done on the Illumina HiSeq platform. As for the authors' bioinformatics: Synthetic template baselines were used to correct PCR bias computationally, reads within Hamming distance 2 were collapsed together, and singletons that could not be merged were discarded. Reads were aligned against IMGT so that V, D and J genes, CDR3 length and insertions or deletions at six rearrangement sites could be assigned. Clonotype counts were normalized to sorted cell number within each subset before computing true diversity and Gini coefficients with the tcR R package. The overlap coefficient, calculated on TCRB nucleotide sequences, was used to measure repertoire sharing. Out-of-frame TCRB sequences from naive cells were analyzed as a proxy for the pre-selection repertoire. TCRdb limited this immuneACCESS table to in-frame rearrangements with V and J called. A share of clones is missing; checked studies link under half to unresolved V genes, and the rest is unexplained. The V and J calls and the clone size are those of that table, but D and trimming were determined from the DNA. The sample contains approximately 250,000 clones, 16% of them found a single time. Clones ranked in the top ten supply more than 0.075% of the sample.

Each donor gave one peripheral blood draw, roughly 0.12 L on average, collected into heparinised tubes. Using a panel that included CD45RO, CCR7, CD25, CD127, CD95 and CD27, naive, central memory, regulatory and stem cell-like memory CD4+ T cells were sorted on a BD FACSAria II. Purity was above 95% for every sorted population. PBMCs were separated immediately by Lymphoprep density gradient centrifugation and were stained directly, without being cultured. To minimize batch effects, samples were stained and sorted in pairs, one healthy donor with one patient per experiment. For this clone: What this receptor recognizes is not known. The record has no base qualities; no much larger clone is one base away.

V is pruned by 0 bases and J by 5 bases, leaving 7 bases of the junction without a gene match. The CDR3, cysteine through phenylalanine, is 16 amino acids long. The kept DNA is CDR3 alone, 48 bases in frame from the first base. The germline V gene provides CDR1 SGDLS and CDR2 YYNGEE. The rearranged chain carries TRBV9 and TRBJ2-7, with 11 bases aligning to TRBD2. Material: naive CD4+ T cells from blood. Interpreted using the paper, the cell subset or site label stands for: true naive CD4+ T cells. This TCR was sampled from a man between 25 and 39 years old with type 1 diabetes. Here is the DNA: TGTGCCAGCAGCGTAGGTACTAGCGGGAGAGGGAACGAGCAGTACTTC. It specifies CASSVGTSGRGNEQYF.